Below, one T cell receptor beta chain is given with its context. Germline loops: CDR1 MNHNS, CDR2 SASEGT. This CDR3 region has 14 residues. The V end was cut by 1 base, the J end by 5 bases, with 9 bases between. This entry comes from a study of blood T cell repertoires in COVID-19. On the study more broadly: Samples taken during acute and convalescent COVID-19 were collected in the United States, Italy and Spain.

As handled by the study authors: Estimation of nucleated cell counts relied on the amplification of reference gene primers. Sequencing was performed with immunoSEQ multiplex PCR; in TCRdb, only in-frame clones are kept and a portion is missing. Clone size and the V and J calls come from that table; the DNA yielded D and trimming. The sample lists 18,000 or so clones; 70% to 90% were seen once. The sample was peripheral blood. This TCR derives from a human donor with active COVID-19. The donor label of this sample is uncertain. The chain couples TRBV6-1 to TRBJ1-5; unclear D gene. Here the CDR3 DNA reads TGTGCCAGCAGTGAAGGAGGGAGCGATCAGCCCCAGCATTTT. Residues: CASSEGGSDQPQHF.